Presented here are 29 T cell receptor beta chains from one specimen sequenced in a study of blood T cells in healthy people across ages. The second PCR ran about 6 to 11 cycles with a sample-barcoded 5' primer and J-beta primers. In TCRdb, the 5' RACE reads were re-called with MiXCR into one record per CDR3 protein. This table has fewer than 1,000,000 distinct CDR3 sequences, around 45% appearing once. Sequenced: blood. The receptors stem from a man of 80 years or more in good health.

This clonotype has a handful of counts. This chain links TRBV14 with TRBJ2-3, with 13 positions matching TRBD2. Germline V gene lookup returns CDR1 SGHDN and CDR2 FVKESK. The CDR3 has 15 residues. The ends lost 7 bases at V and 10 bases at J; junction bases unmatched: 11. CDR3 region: CASTGLAGDGGAQYF. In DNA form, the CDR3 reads TGTGCCAGCACAGGACTAGCGGGAGATGGTGGGGCGCAGTATTTT. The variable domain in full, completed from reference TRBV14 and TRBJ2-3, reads EAGVTQFPSHSVIEKGQTVTLRCDPISGHDNLYWYRRVMGKEIKFLLHFVKESKQDESGMPNNRFLAERTGGTYSTLKVQPAELEDSGVYFCASTGLAGDGGAQYFGPGTRLTVL.

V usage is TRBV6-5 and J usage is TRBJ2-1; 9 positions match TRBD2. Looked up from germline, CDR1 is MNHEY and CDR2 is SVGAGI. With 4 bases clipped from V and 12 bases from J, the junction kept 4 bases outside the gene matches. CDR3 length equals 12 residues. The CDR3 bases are TGTGCCAGCAGTTCCTTACTAGCGGGGCAGTTCTTC. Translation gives CASSSLLAGQFF.

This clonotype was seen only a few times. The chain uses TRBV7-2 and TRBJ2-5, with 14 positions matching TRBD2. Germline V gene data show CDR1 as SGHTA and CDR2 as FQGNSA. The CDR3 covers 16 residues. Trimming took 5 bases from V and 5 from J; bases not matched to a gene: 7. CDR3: CASSPRLAGGPETQYF. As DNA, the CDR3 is TGTGCCAGCAGCCCTCGACTAGCGGGAGGGCCTGAGACCCAGTACTTC.

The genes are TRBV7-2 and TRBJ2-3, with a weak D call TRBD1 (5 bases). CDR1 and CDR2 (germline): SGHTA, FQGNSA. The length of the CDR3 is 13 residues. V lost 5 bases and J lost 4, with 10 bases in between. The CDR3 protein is CASSRRQSDTQYF. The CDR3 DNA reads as TGTGCCAGCAGCCGAAGACAGTCAGATACGCAGTATTTT. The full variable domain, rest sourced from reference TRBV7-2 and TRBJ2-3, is GAGVSQSPSNKVTEKGKDVELRCDPISGHTALYWYRQSLGQGLEFLIYFQGNSAPDKSGLPSDRFSAERTGGSVSTLTIQRTQQEDSAVYLCASSRRQSDTQYFGPGTRLTVL.

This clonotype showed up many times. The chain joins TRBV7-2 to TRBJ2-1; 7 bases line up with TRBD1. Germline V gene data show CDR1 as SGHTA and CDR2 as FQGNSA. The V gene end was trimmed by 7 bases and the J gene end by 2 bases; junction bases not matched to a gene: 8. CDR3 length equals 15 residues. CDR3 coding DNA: TGTGCCAGCAACTCGGGACAGTTGCCCTACAATGAGCAGTTCTTC. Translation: CASNSGQLPYNEQFF.

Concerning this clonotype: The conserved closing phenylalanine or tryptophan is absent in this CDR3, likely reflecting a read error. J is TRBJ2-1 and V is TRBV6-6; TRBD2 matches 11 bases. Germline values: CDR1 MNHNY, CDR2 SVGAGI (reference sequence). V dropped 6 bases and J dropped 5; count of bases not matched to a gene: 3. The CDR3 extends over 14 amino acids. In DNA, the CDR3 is TGTGCCAGCAGAGGGACTAGCGGTAACAATGAGCAGTTCTCC. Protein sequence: CASRGTSGNNEQFS.

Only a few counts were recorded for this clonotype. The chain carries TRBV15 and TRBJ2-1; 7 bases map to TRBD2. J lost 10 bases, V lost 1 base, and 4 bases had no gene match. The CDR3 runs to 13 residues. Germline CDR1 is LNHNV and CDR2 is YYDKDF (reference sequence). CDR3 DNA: TGTGCCACCAGCAGAGTGGCGGGAGAAGAGCAGTTCTTC. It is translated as CATSRVAGEEQFF. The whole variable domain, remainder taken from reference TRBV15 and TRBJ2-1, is DAMVIQNPRYQVTQFGKPVTLSCSQTLNHNVMYWYQQKSSQAPKLLFHYYDKDFNNEADTPDNFQSRRPNTSFCFLDIRSPGLGDTAMYLCATSRVAGEEQFFGPGTRLTVL.

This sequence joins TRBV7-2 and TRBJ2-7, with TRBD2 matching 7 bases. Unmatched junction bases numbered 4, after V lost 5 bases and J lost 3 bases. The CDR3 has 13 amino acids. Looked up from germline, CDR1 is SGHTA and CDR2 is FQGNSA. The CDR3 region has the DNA TGTGCCAGCAGCCGCAGCGGGAACTACGAGCAGTACTTC. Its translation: CASSRSGNYEQYF. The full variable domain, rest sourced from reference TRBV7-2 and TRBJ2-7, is GAGVSQSPSNKVTEKGKDVELRCDPISGHTALYWYRQSLGQGLEFLIYFQGNSAPDKSGLPSDRFSAERTGGSVSTLTIQRTQQEDSAVYLCASSRSGNYEQYFGPGTRLTVT.

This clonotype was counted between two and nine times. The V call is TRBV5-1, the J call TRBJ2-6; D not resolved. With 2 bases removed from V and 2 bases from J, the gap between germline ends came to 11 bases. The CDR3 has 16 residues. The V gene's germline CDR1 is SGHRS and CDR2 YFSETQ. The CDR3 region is CASSFDSTAGANVLTF. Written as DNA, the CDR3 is TGCGCCAGCAGCTTTGATTCGACGGCTGGGGCCAACGTCCTGACTTTC.

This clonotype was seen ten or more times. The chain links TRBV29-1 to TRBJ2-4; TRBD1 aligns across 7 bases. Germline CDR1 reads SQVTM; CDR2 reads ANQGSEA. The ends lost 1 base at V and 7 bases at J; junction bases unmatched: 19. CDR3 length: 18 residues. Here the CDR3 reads CSVEVERIQGQLGNIQYF. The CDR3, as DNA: TGCAGCGTTGAAGTTGAGAGGATTCAGGGACAGTTAGGGAACATTCAGTACTTC.

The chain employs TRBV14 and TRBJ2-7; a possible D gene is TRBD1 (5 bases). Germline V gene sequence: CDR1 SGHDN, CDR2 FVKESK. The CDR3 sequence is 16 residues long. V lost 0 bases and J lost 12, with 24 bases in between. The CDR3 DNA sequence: TGTGCCAGCAGCCAAGATTATGACAGCTTGGGGAAGACCCGGTACTTC. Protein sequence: CASSQDYDSLGKTRYF.

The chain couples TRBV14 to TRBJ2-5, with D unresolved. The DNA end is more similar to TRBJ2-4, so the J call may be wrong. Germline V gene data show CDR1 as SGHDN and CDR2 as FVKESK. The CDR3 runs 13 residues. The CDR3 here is CASSQDLVDIQYF. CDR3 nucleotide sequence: TGTGCCAGCAGCCAAGACCTCGTGGACATTCAGTACTTC.

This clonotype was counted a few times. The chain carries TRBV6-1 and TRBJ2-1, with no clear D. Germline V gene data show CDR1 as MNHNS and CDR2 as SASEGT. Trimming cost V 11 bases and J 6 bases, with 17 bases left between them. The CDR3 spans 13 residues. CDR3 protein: CAGSPTRSNEQFF. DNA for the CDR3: TGTGCCGGGTCCCCGACGCGTTCCAATGAGCAGTTCTTC.

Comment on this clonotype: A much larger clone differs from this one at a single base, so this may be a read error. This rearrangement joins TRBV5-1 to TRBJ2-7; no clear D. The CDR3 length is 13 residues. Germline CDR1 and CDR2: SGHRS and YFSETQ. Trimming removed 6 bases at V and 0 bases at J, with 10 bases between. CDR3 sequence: CASIGADSYEQYF. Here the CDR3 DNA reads TGCGCCAGCATTGGCGCAGACTCCTACGAGCAGTACTTC.

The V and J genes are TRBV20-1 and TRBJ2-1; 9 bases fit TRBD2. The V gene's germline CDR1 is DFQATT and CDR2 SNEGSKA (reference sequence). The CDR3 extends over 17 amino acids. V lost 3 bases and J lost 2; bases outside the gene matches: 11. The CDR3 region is CSARDPTGTSTYNEQFF. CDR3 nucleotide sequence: TGCAGTGCTAGGGACCCGACCGGGACTAGCACCTACAATGAGCAGTTCTTC.

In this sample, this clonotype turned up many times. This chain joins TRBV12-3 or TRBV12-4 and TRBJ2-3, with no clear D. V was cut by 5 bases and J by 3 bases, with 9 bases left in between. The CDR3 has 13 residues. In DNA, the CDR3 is TGTGCCAGCAGTCACCCTAGGACAGATACGCAGTATTTT. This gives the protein CASSHPRTDTQYF.

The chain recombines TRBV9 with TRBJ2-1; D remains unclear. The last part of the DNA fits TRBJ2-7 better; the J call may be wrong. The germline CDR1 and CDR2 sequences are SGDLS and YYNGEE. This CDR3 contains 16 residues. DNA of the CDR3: TGTGCCAGCAGCCCCGCGGTAGGAAGCTCCTACAATGAGCAGTACTTC. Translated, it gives CASSPAVGSSYNEQYF.

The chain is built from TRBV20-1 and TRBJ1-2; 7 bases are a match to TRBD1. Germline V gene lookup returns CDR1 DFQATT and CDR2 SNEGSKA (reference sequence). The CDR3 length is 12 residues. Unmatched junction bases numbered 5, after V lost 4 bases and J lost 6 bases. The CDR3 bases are TGCAGTGCTATTCAGGGGGATGATGGCTACACCTTC. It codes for CSAIQGDDGYTF.

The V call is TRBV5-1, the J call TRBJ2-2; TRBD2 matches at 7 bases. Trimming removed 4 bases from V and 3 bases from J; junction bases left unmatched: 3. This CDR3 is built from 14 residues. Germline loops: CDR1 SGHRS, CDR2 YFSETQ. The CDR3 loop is CASSRTSDTGELFF. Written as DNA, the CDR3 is TGCGCCAGCAGCCGGACTAGTGACACCGGGGAGCTGTTTTTT.

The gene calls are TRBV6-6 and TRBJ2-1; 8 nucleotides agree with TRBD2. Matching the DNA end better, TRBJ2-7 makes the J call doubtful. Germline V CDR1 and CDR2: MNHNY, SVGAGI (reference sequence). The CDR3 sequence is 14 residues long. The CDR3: CASSPGTRDYEQYF. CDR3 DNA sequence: TGTGCCAGCAGTCCCGGGACTAGAGACTACGAGCAGTACTTC.

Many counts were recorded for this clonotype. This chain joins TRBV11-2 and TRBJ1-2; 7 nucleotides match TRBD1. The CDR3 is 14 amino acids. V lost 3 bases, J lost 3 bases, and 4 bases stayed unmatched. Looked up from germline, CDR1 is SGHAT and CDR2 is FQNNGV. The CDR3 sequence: CASSLGDSYYGYTF. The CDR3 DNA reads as TGTGCCAGCAGCTTGGGGGACAGCTACTATGGCTACACCTTC.

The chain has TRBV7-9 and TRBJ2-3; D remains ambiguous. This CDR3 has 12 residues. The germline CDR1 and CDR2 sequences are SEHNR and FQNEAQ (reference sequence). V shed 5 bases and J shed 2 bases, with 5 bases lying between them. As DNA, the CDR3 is TGTGCCAGCAGCGATTACACAGATACGCAGTATTTT. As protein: CASSDYTDTQYF.

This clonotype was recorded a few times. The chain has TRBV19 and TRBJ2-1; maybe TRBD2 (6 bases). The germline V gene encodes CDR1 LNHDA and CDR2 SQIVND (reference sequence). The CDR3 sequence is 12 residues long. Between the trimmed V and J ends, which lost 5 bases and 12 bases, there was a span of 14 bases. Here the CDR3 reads CASSELAGLQFF. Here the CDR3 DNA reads TGTGCCAGTAGTGAACTAGCCGGGTTGCAGTTCTTC.

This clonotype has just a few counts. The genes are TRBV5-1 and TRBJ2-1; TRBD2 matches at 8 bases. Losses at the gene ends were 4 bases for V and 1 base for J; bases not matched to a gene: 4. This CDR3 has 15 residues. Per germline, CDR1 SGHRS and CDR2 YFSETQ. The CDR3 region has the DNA TGCGCCAGCAGCCCGGGACTAGGGTCCTACAATGAGCAGTTCTTC. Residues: CASSPGLGSYNEQFF.

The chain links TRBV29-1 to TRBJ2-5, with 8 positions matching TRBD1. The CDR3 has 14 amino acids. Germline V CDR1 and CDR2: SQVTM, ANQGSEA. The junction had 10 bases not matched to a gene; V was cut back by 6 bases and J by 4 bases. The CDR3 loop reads CSVDGTGTLETQYF. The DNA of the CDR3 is TGCAGCGTAGATGGGACAGGCACCTTAGAGACCCAGTACTTC. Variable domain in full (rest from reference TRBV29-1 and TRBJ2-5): SAVISQKPSRDICQRGTSLTIQCQVDSQVTMMFWYRQQPGQSLTLIATANQGSEATYESGFVIDKFPISRPNLTFSTLTVSNMSPEDSSIYLCSVDGTGTLETQYFGPGTRLLVL.

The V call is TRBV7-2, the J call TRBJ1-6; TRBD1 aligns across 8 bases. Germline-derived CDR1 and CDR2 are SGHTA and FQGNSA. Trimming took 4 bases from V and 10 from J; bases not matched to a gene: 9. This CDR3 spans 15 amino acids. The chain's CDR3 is CASSSQQGAGSPLHF. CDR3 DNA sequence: TGTGCCAGCAGCTCTCAGCAGGGGGCAGGGTCACCCCTCCACTTT. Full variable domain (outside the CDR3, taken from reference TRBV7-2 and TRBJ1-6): GAGVSQSPSNKVTEKGKDVELRCDPISGHTALYWYRQSLGQGLEFLIYFQGNSAPDKSGLPSDRFSAERTGGSVSTLTIQRTQQEDSAVYLCASSSQQGAGSPLHFGNGTRLTVT.

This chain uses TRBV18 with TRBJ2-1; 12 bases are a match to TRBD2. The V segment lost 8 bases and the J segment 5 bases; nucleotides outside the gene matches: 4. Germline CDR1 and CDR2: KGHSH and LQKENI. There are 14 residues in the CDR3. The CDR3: CASRTSGKNNEQFF. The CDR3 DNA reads TGTGCCAGCCGGACTAGCGGGAAAAACAATGAGCAGTTCTTC.

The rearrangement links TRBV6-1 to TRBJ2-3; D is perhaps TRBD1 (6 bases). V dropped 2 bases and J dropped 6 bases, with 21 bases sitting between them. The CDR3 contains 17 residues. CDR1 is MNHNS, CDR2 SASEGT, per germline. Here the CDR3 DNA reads TGTGCCAGCAGTGAATTTCCCGGGACACACCTTCGGGATACGCAGTATTTT. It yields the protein CASSEFPGTHLRDTQYF.

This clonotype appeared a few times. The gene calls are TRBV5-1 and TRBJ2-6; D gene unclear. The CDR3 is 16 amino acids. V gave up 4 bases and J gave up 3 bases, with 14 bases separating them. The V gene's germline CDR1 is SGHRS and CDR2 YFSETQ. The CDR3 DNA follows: TGCGCCAGCAGCACGGACGGAACCTTTGGGGCCAACGTCCTGACTTTC. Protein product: CASSTDGTFGANVLTF.